The 17 T cell receptor beta chains below come from one sample, sequenced in a study of beta chain features in type 1 diabetes. Study-level results: TCRB CDR3 length was moderately but significantly reduced in all four CD4+ subsets of Type 1 diabetes patients.

For these TCRs, the target antigens are not known. Expressed TCRB transcripts were sequenced because the isolated RNA had all been reverse transcribed beforehand. Data came from immunoSEQ multiplex PCR; TCRdb stores just in-frame clones and leaves some out. Of tens of thousands of clones in the sample, around 63% were seen once. Sequencing used Tregs from blood. The receptor source for this set is a man under 40 with type 1 diabetes. Some clones in this sample may be carry-over from other donors' samples.

This rearrangement joins TRBV7-3 to TRBJ1-6; D call uncertain. CDR1 and CDR2 from the germline V gene are SGHTA and FQGTGA. This CDR3 region has 14 residues. Between the trimmed V and J ends, which lost 6 bases and 10 bases, there was a span of 16 bases. The CDR3 sequence is CASRRGGSESPLHF. CDR3 coding DNA: TGTGCCAGCAGGCGGGGTGGTTCGGAATCACCCCTCCACTTT.

This clone was detected a few times. The V and J genes are TRBV23-1 and TRBJ2-7; D might be TRBD2 (5 bases). TRBV23-1 is an ORF; its function is uncertain. The CDR3 length is 14 residues. Trimming cost V 7 bases and J 4 bases, with 17 bases left between them. Here the CDR3 reads CASTHGLPSYEQYF. The CDR3 nucleotides are TGCGCCAGCACTCACGGACTTCCGTCTTACGAGCAGTACTTC.

V usage is TRBV2 and J usage is TRBJ1-4; possible D gene TRBD1, 5 bases. Trimming stripped 2 bases from V and 2 bases from J, with 15 bases between. Germline-derived CDR1 and CDR2 are SNHLY and FYNNEI. There are 17 residues in the CDR3. CDR3 DNA: TGTGCCAGCAGTGAATCCAGGGAAGGCGTTACTAATGAAAAACTGTTTTTT. Its protein product is CASSESREGVTNEKLFF.

This clone was picked up a small number of times. The chain links TRBV7-2 to TRBJ2-1; D is possibly TRBD2 (7 bases). CDR3 length: 15 amino acids. V lost 6 bases to trimming and J lost 7 bases, with 19 bases between them. Germline CDR1 and CDR2: SGHTA and FQGNSA. This CDR3 is CASRLYVGGANEQFF. The CDR3 DNA reads as TGTGCCAGCAGGTTGTACGTGGGGGGGGCTAATGAGCAGTTCTTC.

V and J are TRBV5-1 and TRBJ1-2, with D uncertain. V dropped 4 bases and J dropped 3 bases, with 13 bases sitting between them. The germline V gene encodes CDR1 SGHRS and CDR2 YFSETQ. This CDR3 comprises 14 residues. CDR3 sequence reads: CASSPTTPHYGYTF. CDR3 nucleotides: TGCGCCAGCAGCCCTACGACACCTCACTATGGCTACACCTTC. Full variable domain (remainder filled in from reference TRBV5-1 and TRBJ1-2): KAGVTQTPRYLIKTRGQQVTLSCSPISGHRSVSWYQQTPGQGLQFLFEYFSETQRNKGNFPGRFSGRQFSNSRSEMNVSTLELGDSALYLCASSPTTPHYGYTFGSGTRLTVV.

This rearrangement joins TRBV5-1 to TRBJ2-1; perhaps TRBD2 as D (5 bases). Trimming pared 3 bases from V and 5 bases from J, leaving 15 bases between. CDR3 size: 15 residues. The germline CDR1 and CDR2 sequences are SGHRS and YFSETQ. The CDR3 is CASSSEGAPNNEQFF. The CDR3, as DNA: TGCGCCAGCAGCTCCGAGGGCGCACCGAACAATGAGCAGTTCTTC.

The gene calls are TRBV4-1 and TRBJ1-5; D unresolved. Germline values: CDR1 MGHRA, CDR2 YSYEKL. V lost 3 bases to trimming and J lost 0 bases, with 6 bases between them. The CDR3 is 14 amino acids. CDR3 sequence: CASSQTNSNQPQHF. CDR3 nucleotide sequence: TGCGCCAGCAGCCAGACTAATAGCAATCAGCCCCAGCATTTT.

This chain joins TRBV2 and TRBJ1-5; no firm D call. The length of the CDR3 is 15 residues. V shed 6 bases and J shed 5 bases, with 17 bases lying between them. Looked up from germline, CDR1 is SNHLY and CDR2 is FYNNEI. In nucleotides, the CDR3 is TGTGCCAGCAGGGCGGATATTTTGGTGGATCAGCCCCAGCATTTT. Translating it yields CASRADILVDQPQHF.

V gene TRBV7-9 combines with J gene TRBJ2-3; a weak D match, TRBD2 (5 bases). Trimming stripped 2 bases from V and 2 bases from J, with 11 bases between. CDR1 and CDR2 from the germline V gene are SEHNR and FQNEAQ (reference sequence). The CDR3 has 15 residues. CDR3 sequence: CASSLTRANTDTQYF. The CDR3 nucleotides read TGTGCCAGCAGCTTAACGAGGGCGAACACAGATACGCAGTATTTT.

The genes are TRBV7-9 and TRBJ2-1; D perhaps matches TRBD2 (5 bases). Trimming shortened V by 5 bases and J by 2 bases, and 19 bases separated the two germline ends. Germline values: CDR1 SEHNR, CDR2 FQNEAQ (reference sequence). This CDR3 has 17 residues. The CDR3 region is CASSPHFRLGTYNEQFF. In DNA, the CDR3 is TGTGCCAGCAGCCCCCACTTCAGACTCGGGACCTACAATGAGCAGTTCTTC.

V usage is TRBV7-2 and J usage is TRBJ2-5; perhaps TRBD1 as D (6 bases). Germline V gene data show CDR1 as SGHTA and CDR2 as FQGNSA. V gave up 1 base and J gave up 5 bases, with 8 bases separating them. The CDR3 consists of 13 residues. This CDR3 is CASSLDQGETQYF. The CDR3 region has the DNA TGTGCCAGCAGCTTAGATCAGGGGGAGACCCAGTACTTC.

The chain recombines TRBV6-6 with TRBJ1-2; D uncertain. V lost 6 bases and J lost 8, with 16 bases in between. This CDR3 region has 13 residues. Germline CDR1 and CDR2: MNHNY and SVGAGI (reference sequence). In DNA form, the CDR3 reads TGTGCCAGCAGCCCGAGTCGGGGATGGGGCTACACCTTC. The encoded protein is CASSPSRGWGYTF.

A few counts support this clone. The chain joins TRBV7-2 to TRBJ2-7, with D possibly TRBD1 on 6 matching bases. V gave up 6 bases and J gave up 4 bases, with 10 bases separating them. Germline CDR1 is SGHTA and CDR2 is FQGNSA. CDR3 length: 12 amino acids. CDR3 nucleotide sequence: TGTGCCAGCAGACTAACAGGGTACGAGCAGTACTTC. Protein product: CASRLTGYEQYF.

Only a few counts were recorded for this clone. This sequence joins TRBV27 and TRBJ2-1; D is perhaps TRBD1 (8 bases). CDR3 length equals 16 residues. CDR1 is MNHEY and CDR2 is SMNVEV in the germline V gene (reference sequence). V lost 0 bases and J 8 bases, leaving 17 bases between the germline ends. The DNA of the CDR3 is TGTGCCAGCAGTTTATCTATAGGACAGGGAGGGGATGAGCAGTTCTTC. Protein sequence: CASSLSIGQGGDEQFF.

The chain has TRBV14 and TRBJ2-6; TRBD1 matches 7 bases. This CDR3 comprises 20 residues. Germline CDR1 is SGHDN and CDR2 is FVKESK. The V gene end was trimmed by 5 bases and the J gene end by 0 bases; junction bases not matched to a gene: 16. CDR3 nucleotide sequence: TGTGCCAGCAGCTTCGCCTCCGGGACAGCTATTTCCTCTGGGGCCAACGTCCTGACTTTC. Protein: CASSFASGTAISSGANVLTF.

The chain joins TRBV6-5 to TRBJ2-7, with a weak D call TRBD1 (6 bases). Trimming left V 6 bases short and J 3 bases short, with 15 bases between. This CDR3 contains 14 residues. Germline V CDR1 and CDR2: MNHEY, SVGAGI. CDR3 loop: CASRTTGHFYEQYF. The CDR3 DNA sequence: TGTGCCAGCAGAACTACAGGGCACTTCTACGAGCAGTACTTC.

V gene TRBV19 combines with J gene TRBJ1-5; D is unclear. V lost 5 bases and J lost 6, with 11 bases in between. The CDR3 contains 13 residues. Germline V gives CDR1 LNHDA, CDR2 SQIVND (reference sequence). CDR3 sequence: CASSPRVAQPQHF. The CDR3 nucleotides are TGTGCCAGTAGTCCCCGGGTGGCTCAGCCCCAGCATTTT. The variable domain in full, with the rest retrieved from reference TRBV19 and TRBJ1-5, is DGGITQSPKYLFRKEGQNVTLSCEQNLNHDAMYWYRQDPGQGLRLIYYSQIVNDFQKGDIAEGYSVSREKKESFPLTVTSAQKNPTAFYLCASSPRVAQPQHFGDGTRLSIL.